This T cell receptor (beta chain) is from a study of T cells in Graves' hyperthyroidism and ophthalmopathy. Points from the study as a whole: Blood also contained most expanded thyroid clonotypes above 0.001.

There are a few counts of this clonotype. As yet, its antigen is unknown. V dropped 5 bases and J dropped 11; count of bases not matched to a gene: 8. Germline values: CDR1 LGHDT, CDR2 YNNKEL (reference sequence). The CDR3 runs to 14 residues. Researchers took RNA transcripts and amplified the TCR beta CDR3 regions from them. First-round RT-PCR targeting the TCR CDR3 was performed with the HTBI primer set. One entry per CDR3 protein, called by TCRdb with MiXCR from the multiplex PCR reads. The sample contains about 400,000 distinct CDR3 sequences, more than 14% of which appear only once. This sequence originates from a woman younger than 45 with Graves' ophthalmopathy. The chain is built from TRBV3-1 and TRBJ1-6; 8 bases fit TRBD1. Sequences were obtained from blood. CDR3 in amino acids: CASSTTGGVTPLHF. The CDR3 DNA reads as TGTGCCAGCAGCACCACAGGGGGGGTAACACCCCTCCACTTT. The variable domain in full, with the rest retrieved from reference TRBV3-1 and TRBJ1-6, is DTAVSQTPKYLVTQMGNDKSIKCEQNLGHDTMYWYKQDSKKFLKIMFSYNNKELIINETVPNRFSPKSPDKAHLNLHINSLELGDSAVYFCASSTTGGVTPLHFGNGTRLTVT.